The sequence of this T cell receptor beta chain was determined in a study of T cells in Graves' hyperthyroidism and ophthalmopathy. Using RNA transcripts as the source, TCR beta CDR3 regions were amplified. Primed by the HTBI set, a first-round RT-PCR was run on the TCR CDR3. TCRdb processed the multiplex PCR reads anew with MiXCR; each CDR3 protein has one entry. The table shows a few hundred thousand distinct CDR3 sequences, with roughly an eighth occurring only once. CDR1 is SNHLY, CDR2 FYNNEI, per germline. The CDR3 is 15 residues long. V dropped 4 bases and J dropped 7 bases, with 14 bases sitting between them. At least ten counts were recorded for this clonotype.

This sequence originates from a young woman with Graves' hyperthyroidism. The chain couples TRBV2 to TRBJ1-6; D may be TRBD1 (6 bases). The sample was blood. DNA of the CDR3: TGTGCCAGCAGTGTCTTAGGAACAGGGAATTCACCCCTCCACTTT. The encoded protein is CASSVLGTGNSPLHF.